Below, 23 T cell receptor beta chains from the same sample are listed, as sequenced in a study of blood T cells in healthy people across ages. Using a J-beta primer mix together with a sample-barcoded 5' primer, a second PCR was run for roughly 7 to 11 cycles. TCRdb called the 5' RACE reads again in MiXCR, with one record for every CDR3 protein. Here the sample spans about 1.7 million distinct CDR3 sequences, 28% being singletons. Sequenced sample: blood. The receptors come from a woman in her 30s in good health.

This clonotype was counted many times. V and J are TRBV7-9 and TRBJ1-2; D possibly corresponds to TRBD1 (6 bases). The CDR3 covers 14 residues. Trimming removed 4 bases from V and 1 base from J, with 10 bases in between. Per the germline V gene, CDR1 is SEHNR and CDR2 is FQNEAQ (reference sequence). The CDR3: CASSSSGVNYGYTF. The CDR3 DNA sequence: TGTGCCAGCAGCTCTTCAGGGGTTAACTATGGCTACACCTTC.

This sequence joins TRBV20-1 and TRBJ1-1; D possibly corresponds to TRBD1 (6 bases). In germline, CDR1 is DFQATT, CDR2 SNEGSKA (reference sequence). V lost 1 base and J 0 bases, leaving 15 bases between the germline ends. The CDR3 contains 16 residues. The CDR3 DNA sequence: TGCAGTGCTAGAGCGTCAGGGAGGGGGATGAACACTGAAGCTTTCTTT. Its translation: CSARASGRGMNTEAFF.

The chain carries TRBV4-1 and TRBJ2-7, with D possibly TRBD1 on 6 matching bases. The V end was cut by 4 bases, the J end by 4 bases, with 14 bases between. The CDR3 totals 14 residues. In germline, CDR1 is MGHRA, CDR2 YSYEKL. The CDR3 DNA reads as TGCGCCAGCAGCCGAAGAACCGGACAGTACGAGCAGTACTTC. It yields the protein CASSRRTGQYEQYF.

In regard to this clonotype: A much larger clone differs from this one at a single base, so this may be a read error. V gene TRBV24-1 combines with J gene TRBJ2-3; 7 positions agree with TRBD2. The CDR3 spans 17 residues. Germline assignment: CDR1 KGHDR and CDR2 SFDVKD. In DNA, the CDR3 is TGTGCCGCCAGTGACTACCTTGGGCAGGGAGGGACAGATACGCAGTATTTT. Translated: CAASDYLGQGGTDTQYF.

Many counts were recorded for this clonotype. The chain carries TRBV5-1 and TRBJ2-4; possibly TRBD2 for D (5 bases). The germline CDR1 and CDR2 sequences are SGHRS and YFSETQ. The CDR3 consists of 15 residues. V shed 4 bases and J shed 7 bases, with 18 bases lying between them. The CDR3 sequence: CASSHDRAGPNIQYF. The CDR3 DNA follows: TGCGCCAGCAGCCACGATAGGGCGGGTCCCAACATTCAGTACTTC.

As regards this clonotype: The junction departs from germline at one end; a sequencing error may be responsible. This chain links TRBV28 with TRBJ2-4; 9 bases agree with TRBD2. The germline V gene has CDR1 MDHEN and CDR2 SYDVKM. This CDR3 contains 15 residues. CDR3 in amino acids: CATSRSGTSNNEQYF. As DNA, the CDR3 is TGTGCCACCAGTCGATCCGGGACTAGCAACAATGAGCAGTACTTC.

The CDR3 sequence: CASSQATGGDRSTDTQYF. Here the CDR3 DNA reads TGCGCCAGCAGCCAAGCGACTGGGGGGGACAGAAGCACAGATACGCAGTATTTT. The rearrangement links TRBV4-3 to TRBJ2-3; tentatively, D is TRBD1 or TRBD2 (7 bases each). Looked up from germline, CDR1 is LGHNA and CDR2 is YSLEER. The V end was cut by 1 base, the J end by 0 bases, with 17 bases between. CDR3 length: 18 amino acids.

This clonotype appeared a few times. The J gene is TRBJ2-4, the V gene TRBV7-9; 12 bases map to TRBD1. Gene TRBJ2-7 matches the end of the DNA better, so the J call may be wrong. Germline CDR1 and CDR2: SEHNR and FQNEAQ (reference sequence). This CDR3 comprises 16 residues. The CDR3 is CASSSLSGTGGNEQYF. The DNA of the CDR3 is TGTGCCAGCAGCTCGCTCTCCGGGACAGGGGGCAACGAGCAGTACTTC.

The chain has TRBV5-1 and TRBJ1-1; 7 nucleotides align to TRBD1. This CDR3 is 14 amino acids long. V shed 4 bases, J shed 4 bases, and the junction held 7 bases outside the gene matches. CDR1 SGHRS and CDR2 YFSETQ come from the germline V gene. CDR3 region: CASSARTGPTEAFF. The CDR3 nucleotides read TGCGCCAGCAGCGCTCGGACAGGACCCACTGAAGCTTTCTTT. Combining the CDR3 with reference TRBV5-1 and TRBJ1-1 gives the whole variable domain KAGVTQTPRYLIKTRGQQVTLSCSPISGHRSVSWYQQTPGQGLQFLFEYFSETQRNKGNFPGRFSGRQFSNSRSEMNVSTLELGDSALYLCASSARTGPTEAFFGQGTRLTVV.

This clonotype has more than one count but fewer than ten. The chain combines TRBV3-1 with TRBJ1-4; D gene unclear. Trimming removed 4 bases at V and 8 bases at J, with 11 bases between. CDR3 length: 13 amino acids. Per germline, CDR1 LGHDT and CDR2 YNNKEL (reference sequence). The CDR3 loop is CASSRGVTEKLFF. CDR3 nucleotides: TGTGCCAGCAGCCGAGGAGTTACAGAAAAACTGTTTTTT. The full variable domain, with the rest looked up from reference TRBV3-1 and TRBJ1-4, is DTAVSQTPKYLVTQMGNDKSIKCEQNLGHDTMYWYKQDSKKFLKIMFSYNNKELIINETVPNRFSPKSPDKAHLNLHINSLELGDSAVYFCASSRGVTEKLFFGSGTQLSVL.

This clonotype was picked up many times. The chain joins TRBV6-1 to TRBJ1-6; D not certain. The CDR3 has 17 residues. CDR1 is MNHNS and CDR2 is SASEGT in the germline V gene. The V end was cut by 0 bases, the J end by 0 bases, with 9 bases between. The CDR3 DNA follows: TGTGCCAGCAGTGAAGCGCGGCCGAGCTCCTATAATTCACCCCTCCACTTT. This encodes CASSEARPSSYNSPLHF.

Only a few counts were recorded for this clonotype. The J gene is TRBJ2-4, the V gene TRBV10-3; D is possibly TRBD2 (6 bases). Looked up from germline, CDR1 is ENHRY and CDR2 is SYGVKD. This CDR3 spans 16 amino acids. Trimming cost V 3 bases and J 0 bases, with 12 bases left between them. The CDR3, as DNA: TGTGCCATCAGTGATAGGGCGGGACTAGCCAAAAACATTCAGTACTTC. It codes for CAISDRAGLAKNIQYF.

This clonotype was counted once. A much larger clone differs from this one at a single base, so this may be a read error. The V call is TRBV12-3 or TRBV12-4, the J call TRBJ2-3, with TRBD2 identical over 9 bases. The length of the CDR3 is 16 residues. V dropped 4 bases and J dropped 2; count of bases not matched to a gene: 7. The CDR3 loop is CASSSSSGMDTDTQYF. In DNA form, the CDR3 reads TGTGCCAGCAGTTCCTCTAGCGGGATGGACACAGATACGCAGTATTTT.

This clonotype was counted between two and nine times. This rearrangement joins TRBV20-1 to TRBJ2-4; the match to TRBD2 covers 8 bases. This CDR3 has 13 amino acids. J was trimmed by 15 bases and V by 0 bases; bases with no gene match: 10. Germline assignment: CDR1 DFQATT and CDR2 SNEGSKA (reference sequence). Here the CDR3 reads CSARESSGREAYF. The CDR3 coding sequence is TGCAGTGCTAGAGAGTCTTCTGGGCGGGAGGCGTACTTC.

This clonotype turned up a few times. The chain is built from TRBV7-9 and TRBJ2-1, with 10 nucleotides matching TRBD1. The CDR3 length is 16 residues. Trimming removed 0 bases from V and 5 bases from J; junction bases left unmatched: 4. The germline gives CDR1 SEHNR, CDR2 FQNEAQ (reference sequence). CDR3 bases: TGTGCCAGCAGCTTAGCGAGGACAGGGGGACACAATGAGCAGTTCTTC. This encodes CASSLARTGGHNEQFF.

This clonotype has only a few counts. The rearrangement uses TRBV20-1 and TRBJ2-3, with 7 bases fitting TRBD2. Germline V gene data show CDR1 as DFQATT and CDR2 as SNEGSKA (reference sequence). V shed 7 bases and J 6 bases; nucleotides not matched to a gene: 4. This CDR3 comprises 11 residues. The CDR3 is CSGGSRDTQYF. The CDR3 DNA reads as TGCAGTGGCGGGAGCAGGGATACGCAGTATTTT.

This clonotype turned up a few times. The junction departs from germline at one end; a sequencing error may be responsible. The chain carries TRBV5-1 and TRBJ2-4, with TRBD2 identical over 8 bases. Germline V gene sequence: CDR1 SGHRS, CDR2 YFSETQ. This CDR3 comprises 16 residues. The CDR3 spells CASSSTAGLAENIQYF. CDR3 in DNA: TGCGCCAGCAGCTCTACCGCCGGACTAGCCGAAAACATTCAGTACTTC. Variable domain in full (rest from reference TRBV5-1 and TRBJ2-4): KAGVTQTPRYLIKTRGQQVTLSCSPISGHRSVSWYQQTPGQGLQFLFEYFSETQRNKGNFPGRFSGRQFSNSRSEMNVSTLELGDSALYLCASSSTAGLAENIQYFGAGTRLSVL.

The rearrangement uses TRBV28 and TRBJ1-5; TRBD1 matches at 7 bases. V gave up 3 bases and J gave up 1 base; unmatched junction bases: 3. Germline CDR1 and CDR2: MDHEN and SYDVKM. The CDR3 spans 15 residues. Here the CDR3 reads CASSFHRGSNQPQHF. Here the CDR3 DNA reads TGTGCCAGCAGTTTTCACAGGGGAAGCAATCAGCCCCAGCATTTT.

The chain combines TRBV28 with TRBJ2-3; 7 bases map to TRBD2. The junction had 8 bases not matched to a gene; V was cut back by 7 bases and J by 1 base. Germline CDR1 reads MDHEN; CDR2 reads SYDVKM. The CDR3 sequence is 15 residues long. CDR3 DNA: TGTGCCAGCACCTCGCCGGCGGGGGGCACAGATACGCAGTATTTT. Its protein is CASTSPAGGTDTQYF.

The chain combines TRBV20-1 with TRBJ2-5, with D unresolved. Germline lookup yields CDR1 DFQATT and CDR2 SNEGSKA (reference sequence). This CDR3 spans 14 amino acids. Trimming left V 0 bases short and J 4 bases short, with 12 bases between. CDR3 DNA: TGCAGTGCTAGAGATCTGCAGGTTGTAGAGACCCAGTACTTC. Amino acids: CSARDLQVVETQYF.

This clonotype appeared many times. V and J are TRBV5-1 and TRBJ2-7; a possible D gene is TRBD2 (6 bases). CDR1 and CDR2 (germline): SGHRS, YFSETQ. This CDR3 spans 15 amino acids. The V end lost 2 bases, the J end lost 3 bases, and 15 bases lay between the germline ends. The CDR3: CASSLAGGPFYEQYF. CDR3 DNA: TGCGCCAGCAGCTTAGCCGGAGGGCCTTTCTACGAGCAGTACTTC.

On this clonotype itself: This may be a read error, as it is one base from a much larger clone. The rearrangement uses TRBV7-9 and TRBJ2-7; D is possibly TRBD2 (7 bases). The DNA end favors TRBJ2-5, so the J call may be wrong. Germline-derived CDR1 and CDR2 are SEHNR and FQNEAQ (reference sequence). The CDR3 runs 16 residues. The CDR3 spells CANSTMRGQVGETQYF. The DNA for the CDR3 is TGTGCCAACAGCACTATGCGGGGGCAGGTTGGAGAGACCCAGTACTTC.

This clonotype occurred a few times. The chain joins TRBV2 to TRBJ2-7, with D perhaps matching TRBD1 (6 bases). V lost 8 bases and J 2 bases, leaving 13 bases between the germline ends. CDR1 and CDR2 (germline): SNHLY, FYNNEI. The CDR3 has 13 amino acids. The CDR3 spells CASLSDRTYEQYF. CDR3 nucleotides: TGTGCCAGCTTGTCGGACAGAACCTACGAGCAGTACTTC.